This T cell receptor (beta chain) came from a study of brain T cells in children with intractable seizures. This CDR3 comprises 15 residues. CDR1 is SGHRS, CDR2 YFSETQ, per germline. The ends lost 1 base at V and 6 bases at J; junction bases unmatched: 8. Indicated time point: blood from clinic visit 5 months post-surgery; TSC patient then seizure free. The sequenced cases were selected for having the highest brain T cell transcript signatures. Before surgery, patients took at least one anti-epileptic drug. Libraries were prepared by immunoSEQ multiplex PCR; TCRdb keeps only in-frame clonotypes and omits some of them. The data contain 300,000 to 400,000 clones, 93% of them singletons. With respect to this clone: Its antigen is still unknown.

Study-wide points: Only CDR3 sequence similarity suggested viral specificity, without known HCMV serostatus. Pre- and post-surgery blood differed in depth, so pre-surgery absences may be undersampling.

This clonotype was obtained from a boy in the first two years of life with tuberous sclerosis and intractable seizures. Sequenced material: peripheral blood, taken 4 to 5 months after surgery. The chain employs TRBV5-1 and TRBJ2-3; 7 nucleotides agree with TRBD2. CDR3 region: CASSLQGLVGDTQYF. The CDR3 bases are TGCGCCAGCAGCTTGCAAGGACTAGTGGGTGATACGCAGTATTTT.